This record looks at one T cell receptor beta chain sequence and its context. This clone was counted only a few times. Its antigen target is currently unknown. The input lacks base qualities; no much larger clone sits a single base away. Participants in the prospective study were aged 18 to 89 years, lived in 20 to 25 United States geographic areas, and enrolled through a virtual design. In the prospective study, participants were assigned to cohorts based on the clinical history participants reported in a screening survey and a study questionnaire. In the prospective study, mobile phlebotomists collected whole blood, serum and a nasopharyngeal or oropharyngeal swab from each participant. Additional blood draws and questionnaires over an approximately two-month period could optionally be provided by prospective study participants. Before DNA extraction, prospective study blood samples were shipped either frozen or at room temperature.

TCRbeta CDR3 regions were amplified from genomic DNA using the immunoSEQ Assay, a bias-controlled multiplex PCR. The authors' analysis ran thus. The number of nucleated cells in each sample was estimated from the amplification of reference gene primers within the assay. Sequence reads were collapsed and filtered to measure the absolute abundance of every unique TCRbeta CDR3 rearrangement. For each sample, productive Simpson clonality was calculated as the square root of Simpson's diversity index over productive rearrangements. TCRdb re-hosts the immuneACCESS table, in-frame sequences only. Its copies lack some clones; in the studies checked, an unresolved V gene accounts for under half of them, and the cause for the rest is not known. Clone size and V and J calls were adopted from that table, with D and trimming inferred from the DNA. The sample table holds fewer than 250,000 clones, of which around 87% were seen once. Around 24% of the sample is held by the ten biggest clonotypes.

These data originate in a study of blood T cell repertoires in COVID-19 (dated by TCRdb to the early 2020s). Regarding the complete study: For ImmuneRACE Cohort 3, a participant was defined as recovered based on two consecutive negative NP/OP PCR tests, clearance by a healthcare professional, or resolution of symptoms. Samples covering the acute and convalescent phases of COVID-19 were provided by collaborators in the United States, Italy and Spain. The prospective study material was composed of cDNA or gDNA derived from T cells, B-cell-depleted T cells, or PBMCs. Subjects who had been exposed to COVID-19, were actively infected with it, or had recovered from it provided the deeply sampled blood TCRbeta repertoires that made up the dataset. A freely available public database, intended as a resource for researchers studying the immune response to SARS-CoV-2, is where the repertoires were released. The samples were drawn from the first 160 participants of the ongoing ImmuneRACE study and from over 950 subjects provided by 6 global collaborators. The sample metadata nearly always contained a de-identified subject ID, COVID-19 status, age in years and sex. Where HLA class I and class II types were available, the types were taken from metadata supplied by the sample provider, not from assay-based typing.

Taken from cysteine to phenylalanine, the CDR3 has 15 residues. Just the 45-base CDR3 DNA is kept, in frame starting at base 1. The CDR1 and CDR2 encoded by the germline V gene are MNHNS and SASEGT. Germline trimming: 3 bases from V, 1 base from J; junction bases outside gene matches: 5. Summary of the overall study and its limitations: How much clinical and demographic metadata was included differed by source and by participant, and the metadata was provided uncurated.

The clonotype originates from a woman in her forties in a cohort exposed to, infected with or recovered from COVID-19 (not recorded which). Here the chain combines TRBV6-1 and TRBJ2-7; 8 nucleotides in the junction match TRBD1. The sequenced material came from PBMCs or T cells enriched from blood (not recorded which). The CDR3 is CASSDSHRGSYEQYF. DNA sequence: TGTGCCAGCAGTGATTCCCACAGGGGGTCCTACGAGCAGTACTTC.